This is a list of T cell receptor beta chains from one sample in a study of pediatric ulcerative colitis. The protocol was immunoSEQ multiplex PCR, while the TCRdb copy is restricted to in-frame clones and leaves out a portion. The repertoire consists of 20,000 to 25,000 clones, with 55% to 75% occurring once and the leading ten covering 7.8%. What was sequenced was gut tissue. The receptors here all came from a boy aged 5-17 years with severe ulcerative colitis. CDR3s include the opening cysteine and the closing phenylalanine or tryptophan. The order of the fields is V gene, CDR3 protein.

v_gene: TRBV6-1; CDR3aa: CASSPYINYEQYF
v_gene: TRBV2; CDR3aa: CASSGWRETEAFF
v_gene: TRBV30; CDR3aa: CASTGGSGNTIYF
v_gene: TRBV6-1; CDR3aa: CASSEFVPGLLSSYNEQFF
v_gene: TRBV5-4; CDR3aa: CASSLWVVGQAYEQYF
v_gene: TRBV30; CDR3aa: CAWNRGHGYTF
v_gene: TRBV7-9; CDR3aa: CASSLVGYEQYF
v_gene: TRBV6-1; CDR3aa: CASSDAPGLAAGEQYF
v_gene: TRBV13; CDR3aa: CASSLAGDRVVYGYTF
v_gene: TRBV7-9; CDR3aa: CASSLFTNRDNEQFF
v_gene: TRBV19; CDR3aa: CASRSNPGGRVAGTEAFF
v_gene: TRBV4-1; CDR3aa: CASSQDGTGDGYNEQFF
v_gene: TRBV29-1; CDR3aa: CSVGGQSSGNTIYF
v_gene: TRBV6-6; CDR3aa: CASSPSRTYEQYF
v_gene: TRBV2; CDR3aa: CASSAVSRTDTQYF
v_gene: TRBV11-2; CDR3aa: CASSLADSGRWEAYEQYF
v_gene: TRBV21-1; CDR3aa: CASSTTGWSETQYF
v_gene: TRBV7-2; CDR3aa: CASSLGGSAPTIYF
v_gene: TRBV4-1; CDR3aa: CASSQLSTGPLGYTF
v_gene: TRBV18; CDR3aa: CASSPFGTSGRRSSYEQYF
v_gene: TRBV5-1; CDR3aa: CASSLRDRDYEQYF
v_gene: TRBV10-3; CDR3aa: CAMGPTSGIGRGEQFF
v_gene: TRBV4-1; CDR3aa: CASSQGGTAVYGYTF
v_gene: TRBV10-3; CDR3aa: CAIRLAGTSTDTQYF
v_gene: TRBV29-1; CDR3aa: CSVEDYGYTF
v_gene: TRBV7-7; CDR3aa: CASSQDYATDTQYF
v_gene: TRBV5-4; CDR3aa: CASSFRAANTEAFF
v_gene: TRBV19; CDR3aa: CASTIRSNPSAYGYTF
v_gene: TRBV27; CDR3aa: CASAPSREETQYF
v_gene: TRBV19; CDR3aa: CASSDRRGLGYTF
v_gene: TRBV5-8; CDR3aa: CASSLVLVSYRANGYTF
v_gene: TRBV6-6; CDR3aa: CASSYSRGSNEKLFF
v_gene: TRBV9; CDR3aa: CASSPHLAGDNEQFF
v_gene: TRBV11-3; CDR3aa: CASSLEQGDEQFF
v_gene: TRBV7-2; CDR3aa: CASGSQRGTYFYNEQFF
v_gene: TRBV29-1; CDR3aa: CSGLRYDNEQFF
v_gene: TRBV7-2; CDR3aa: CASSLGPGRGAYEQYF
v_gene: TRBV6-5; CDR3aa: CASSYSPGTGGELFF
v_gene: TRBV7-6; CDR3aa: CASSSQGMGDEQYF
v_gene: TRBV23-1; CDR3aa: CASSHTIRAPTNTGELFF
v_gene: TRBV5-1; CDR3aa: CASSWRAEAVYNEQFF
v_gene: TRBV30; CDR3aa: CAWRGGTASSYEQYF
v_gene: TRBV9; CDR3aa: CASSKGQGALEQFF
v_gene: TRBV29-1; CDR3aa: CSAPGLAGYEQFF
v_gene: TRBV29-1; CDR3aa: CSVSGGTDTQYF
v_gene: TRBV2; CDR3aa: CASDRPNSYEQYF
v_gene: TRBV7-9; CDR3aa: CASSLRGRANYNEQFF